Shown below are 23 T cell receptor beta chains from a single sample sequenced in a study of Graves' ophthalmopathy and Graves' hyperthyroidism. Amplified TCR beta CDR3 regions were obtained using RNA transcripts as template. The workflow started with a first-round RT-PCR run with HTBI primers and then moved on to a second-round multiplex PCR. TCRdb ran MiXCR on the multiplex PCR reads and lists one entry per CDR3 protein. The table lists fewer than 650,000 distinct CDR3 sequences, 22% of them singletons. The specimen was peripheral blood. These TCRs come from a woman between 18 and 29 years old with stable Graves' hyperthyroidism. Some clones in this sample may be carry-over from other donors' samples.

This clonotype was picked up many times. This sequence joins TRBV28 and TRBJ2-7; D is unclear. The CDR3 totals 16 residues. Germline CDR1 reads MDHEN; CDR2 reads SYDVKM. The V gene lost 5 bases and the J gene lost 1 base, with 18 bases spanning the gap. The CDR3 region is CASSLDGLKRSYEQYF. In DNA, the CDR3 is TGTGCCAGCAGTCTAGACGGCCTAAAAAGATCCTACGAGCAGTACTTC.

The chain is built from TRBV2 and TRBJ1-1; 9 bases line up with TRBD1. Losses at the gene ends were 7 bases for V and 9 bases for J; bases not matched to a gene: 9. Germline V gene sequence: CDR1 SNHLY, CDR2 FYNNEI. The CDR3 sequence is 13 residues long. The CDR3 DNA sequence: TGTGCCAGCACCCTTCGACAGGGGGGTCAAGCTTTCTTT. Translation gives CASTLRQGGQAFF.

This clonotype was seen at least ten times. The CDR3 sequence is CASSPHRAASTGELFF. In DNA form, the CDR3 reads TGTGCCAGCAGCCCCCACAGGGCTGCGAGCACCGGGGAGCTGTTTTTT. The V gene is TRBV11-2, the J gene TRBJ2-2, with a tentative D call TRBD1 (6 bases). CDR1 is SGHAT, CDR2 FQNNGV, per germline. V gave up 5 bases and J gave up 4 bases, with 17 bases separating them. This CDR3 region has 16 residues.

In this sample, this clonotype turned up once. The CDR3 nucleotides are TGTGCCAGCTCACCCTACGTGACAGGGGGAACCTACGAGCAGTACTTC. This encodes CASSPYVTGGTYEQYF. V and J are TRBV18 and TRBJ2-7; 9 bases align to TRBD1. This CDR3 comprises 16 residues. Germline V gives CDR1 KGHSH, CDR2 LQKENI. V lost 3 bases and J lost 2; bases outside the gene matches: 8.

This clonotype was counted at least ten times. The junction differs from germline at one of its ends, possibly a read error. The CDR3 loop reads CASSEGPSAGYTF. The CDR3 DNA follows: TGTGCCAGCAGCGAAGGGCCTTCGGCTGGCTACACCTTC. V is TRBV2 and J is TRBJ1-2; no clear D. Per germline, CDR1 SNHLY and CDR2 FYNNEI. This CDR3 has 13 amino acids. Filled out from reference TRBV2 and TRBJ1-2, the complete variable domain reads EPEVTQTPSHQVTQMGQEVILRCVPISNHLYFYWYRQILGQKVEFLVSFYNNEISEKSEIFDDQFSVERPDGSNFTLKIRSTKLEDSAMYFCASSEGPSAGYTFGSGTRLTVV.

A remark on this clonotype: A junction end diverges from the germline sequence, so it may reflect a read error. The chain joins TRBV12-3 or TRBV12-4 to TRBJ1-1, with D uncertain. The CDR3 extends over 13 amino acids. CDR3 sequence: CASSLGFEGPACF. In DNA, the CDR3 is TGTGCCAGCAGTTTAGGTTTTGAAGGCCCAGCTTGCTTT.

Only a few counts were recorded for this clonotype. The genes are TRBV6-1 and TRBJ1-2; TRBD1 might be the D (5 bases). The CDR3 is 14 residues long. CDR1 is MNHNS and CDR2 is SASEGT in the germline V gene. V lost 3 bases and J lost 4, with 12 bases in between. In nucleotides, the CDR3 is TGTGCCAGCAGTGAGCCCGGGACCTCCTATGGCTACACCTTC. It translates to CASSEPGTSYGYTF.

This clonotype was picked up many times. The rearrangement joins TRBV25-1 to TRBJ1-5; perhaps TRBD1 as D (5 bases). Trimming cost V 8 bases and J 0 bases, with 29 bases left between them. The CDR3 runs to 20 residues. Germline CDR1 and CDR2: MGHDK and SYGVNS. The CDR3 coding sequence is TGTGCCAGCCCCCCCTCGGGCGGGACTTTAATAGGTTTTAGCAATCAGCCCCAGCATTTT. As protein: CASPPSGGTLIGFSNQPQHF. Drawing the rest from reference TRBV25-1 and TRBJ1-5, the complete variable domain is EADIYQTPRYLVIGTGKKITLECSQTMGHDKMYWYQQDPGMELHLIHYSYGVNSTEKGDLSSESTVSRIRTEHFPLTLESARPSHTSQYLCASPPSGGTLIGFSNQPQHFGDGTRLSIL.

This chain uses TRBV6-1 with TRBJ1-5; D is unresolved. The germline V gene encodes CDR1 MNHNS and CDR2 SASEGT. Deletions cut 7 bases from V and 0 bases from J, with 13 bases between. This CDR3 region has 15 residues. CDR3 DNA: TGTGCCAGCACCGGCGGGTCAGTTAGCAATCAGCCCCAGCATTTT. Its protein product is CASTGGSVSNQPQHF.

This clonotype was seen a few times. The chain is built from TRBV4-1 and TRBJ2-2; D is undetermined. From germline, CDR1 is MGHRA and CDR2 YSYEKL. The CDR3 loop spans 15 amino acids. Trimming took off 1 base at V and 3 bases at J, with 9 bases between the two ends. The CDR3 DNA sequence: TGCGCCAGCAGCCAAGCTGGATCGGACACCGGGGAGCTGTTTTTT. Amino acid sequence: CASSQAGSDTGELFF.

This clonotype came up many times. The chain employs TRBV7-1 and TRBJ2-7, with TRBD2 matching over 12 bases. TRBV7-1 is recorded as an ORF, its role being uncertain. This CDR3 has 20 residues. Unmatched junction bases numbered 17, after V lost 3 bases and J lost 2 bases. The CDR3 nucleotides are TGTGCCAGCAGCTCCTTTTTGACTAGCGGGGGCCCGTCTATCACCTACGAGCAGTACTTC. It is translated as CASSSFLTSGGPSITYEQYF.

About this clonotype: At one end the junction does not follow the germline gene, possibly because of a read error. The chain carries TRBV7-7 and TRBJ2-2; no clear D. CDR3 length: 13 residues. From germline, CDR1 is SSHAT and CDR2 FNYEAQ (reference sequence). CDR3 loop: CASSSTLGGELFF. The DNA of the CDR3 is TGTGCTAGCAGCTCCACCCTGGGCGGGGAGCTGTTTTTT.

The gene calls are TRBV19 and TRBJ1-5; D is undetermined. The germline V and J ends were trimmed by 6 bases and 0 bases, with 9 bases remaining between them. The CDR3 is 14 residues long. CDR1 and CDR2 from the germline V gene are LNHDA and SQIVND (reference sequence). DNA of the CDR3: TGTGCCAGTAGAGGGATGAGTAGCAATCAGCCCCAGCATTTT. Translating gives CASRGMSSNQPQHF.

Many counts were recorded for this clonotype. The rearrangement links TRBV7-8 to TRBJ2-5; either TRBD1 or TRBD2 may fit D (5 bases each). Germline CDR1 SGHVS, CDR2 FQNEAQ. The CDR3 has 17 amino acids. The V end was cut by 3 bases, the J end by 2 bases, with 19 bases between. The CDR3 DNA follows: TGTGCCAGCAGCTTTCCCAAAGGAGGACACCGGCAAGAGACCCAGTACTTC. It translates to CASSFPKGGHRQETQYF.

The chain has TRBV6-1 and TRBJ1-2; D is perhaps TRBD1 (6 bases). Germline lookup yields CDR1 MNHNS and CDR2 SASEGT. Trimming stripped 7 bases from V and 0 bases from J, with 15 bases between. CDR3 length: 15 residues. The CDR3 nucleotides are TGTGCCAGCACTAACAGGGCAACAACTAACTATGGCTACACCTTC. This sequence encodes CASTNRATTNYGYTF.

This chain uses TRBV6-2 or TRBV6-3 with TRBJ1-5, with 8 bases fitting TRBD1. This CDR3 has 18 residues. Trimming at V came to 0 bases and at J to 3 bases, leaving 10 bases not matched to a gene. Germline CDR1 reads MNHEY; CDR2 reads SVGEGT. CDR3 nucleotides: TGTGCCAGCAGTTACTCAGGCCGGACAGGGAGATTCAATCAGCCCCAGCATTTT. Amino acid sequence: CASSYSGRTGRFNQPQHF.

This clonotype occurred many times. The genes are TRBV5-1 and TRBJ2-7; D is possibly TRBD1 (5 bases). V shed 2 bases and J shed 1 base, with 10 bases lying between them. This CDR3 is built from 14 residues. The germline gives CDR1 SGHRS, CDR2 YFSETQ. This CDR3 reads CASSFITGSYEQYF. CDR3 nucleotide sequence: TGCGCCAGCAGCTTCATTACAGGATCCTACGAGCAGTACTTC. Full variable domain (rest looked up from reference TRBV5-1 and TRBJ2-7): KAGVTQTPRYLIKTRGQQVTLSCSPISGHRSVSWYQQTPGQGLQFLFEYFSETQRNKGNFPGRFSGRQFSNSRSEMNVSTLELGDSALYLCASSFITGSYEQYFGPGTRLTVT.

This clonotype occurred many times. The V gene is TRBV25-1, the J gene TRBJ2-2, with 8 bases that match TRBD2. Germline CDR1 is MGHDK and CDR2 is SYGVNS. The CDR3 loop spans 16 amino acids. After removal of 2 bases from V and 3 bases from J, the junction contained 5 bases not matched to a gene. CDR3 in amino acids: CASSEVGTRYTGELFF. Here the CDR3 DNA reads TGTGCCAGCAGTGAAGTAGGGACTAGGTACACCGGGGAGCTGTTTTTT.

V usage is TRBV15 and J usage is TRBJ1-1, with 7 bases identical to TRBD1. CDR1 is LNHNV, CDR2 YYDKDF, per germline (reference sequence). The CDR3 loop spans 15 amino acids. The V and J ends lost 1 base and 3 bases, in that order; junction bases with no gene match: 5. CDR3 region: CATSRASTGDTEAFF. The CDR3 bases are TGTGCCACCAGCAGAGCCTCTACAGGGGACACTGAAGCTTTCTTT. Full variable domain (missing parts from reference TRBV15 and TRBJ1-1): DAMVIQNPRYQVTQFGKPVTLSCSQTLNHNVMYWYQQKSSQAPKLLFHYYDKDFNNEADTPDNFQSRRPNTSFCFLDIRSPGLGDTAMYLCATSRASTGDTEAFFGQGTRLTVV.

This clonotype appeared many times. The CDR3 region is CSVERGRNTEAFF. The CDR3 nucleotides read TGCAGCGTTGAGCGAGGGAGGAACACTGAAGCTTTCTTT. J is TRBJ1-1 and V is TRBV29-1; D remains ambiguous. Trimming took off 3 bases at V and 1 base at J, with 9 bases between the two ends. The germline V gene encodes CDR1 SQVTM and CDR2 ANQGSEA. The CDR3 runs 13 residues.

This clonotype has a count of ten or more. This rearrangement joins TRBV28 to TRBJ1-2; D possibly corresponds to TRBD1 (5 bases). The CDR3 sequence is 12 residues long. Trimming left V 3 bases short and J 7 bases short, with 9 bases between. Germline CDR1 MDHEN, CDR2 SYDVKM. In DNA form, the CDR3 reads TGTGCCAGCAGTTTGGGAGGGGCTGGCTACACCTTC. Amino acids: CASSLGGAGYTF.

The chain links TRBV5-1 to TRBJ1-2; D not resolved. With 2 bases removed from V and 1 base from J, the gap between germline ends came to 18 bases. The CDR3 length is 17 residues. Germline lookup yields CDR1 SGHRS and CDR2 YFSETQ. The CDR3 nucleotides read TGCGCCAGCAGCTTATACCCCGCTGAGGGTGGTAACTATGGCTACACCTTC. This encodes CASSLYPAEGGNYGYTF. The variable domain in full, with the rest retrieved from reference TRBV5-1 and TRBJ1-2, is KAGVTQTPRYLIKTRGQQVTLSCSPISGHRSVSWYQQTPGQGLQFLFEYFSETQRNKGNFPGRFSGRQFSNSRSEMNVSTLELGDSALYLCASSLYPAEGGNYGYTFGSGTRLTVV.

In its sample, this clonotype was seen many times. The chain combines TRBV13 with TRBJ2-7; D perhaps matches TRBD2 (6 bases). Germline CDR1 reads PRHDT; CDR2 reads FYEKMQ (reference sequence). The CDR3 covers 16 residues. Between the trimmed V and J ends, which lost 1 base and 6 bases, there was a span of 19 bases. In DNA form, the CDR3 reads TGTGCCAGCAGCTTAGTGGGGGACGGTCGGGGGTCCGAGCAGTACTTC. It encodes CASSLVGDGRGSEQYF.